The T cell receptor (beta chain) under discussion was sequenced for a study of cytomegalovirus exposure and HLA in healthy donors. General observations from the study: The study listed some 160 cytomegalovirus-associated TCR beta chains.

The repertoire was sequenced with immunoSEQ multiplex PCR; TCRdb's copy has only in-frame clones and lacks some. The sample contains hundreds of thousands of clones, more than 75% of which appear only once. On this clone itself: Its cognate antigen is unknown.

The donors were members of the validation cohort, which comprised more than 90 subjects and was separate from the first cohort of 666 subjects. The TCR comes from a woman aged 18 to 35 in good health and CMV-seropositive. The specimen was PBMCs.

CDR3 sequence (DNA): TGTGCCAGTACAGCCCGGGACTCGTCCACAGATACGCAGTATTTT. Translating it yields CASTARDSSTDTQYF. This chain joins TRBV5-4 and TRBJ2-3; D may be TRBD2 (6 bases). Trimming left V 8 bases short and J 2 bases short, with 18 bases between. Germline values: CDR1 SGHNT, CDR2 YYREEE (reference sequence). This CDR3 has 15 residues.